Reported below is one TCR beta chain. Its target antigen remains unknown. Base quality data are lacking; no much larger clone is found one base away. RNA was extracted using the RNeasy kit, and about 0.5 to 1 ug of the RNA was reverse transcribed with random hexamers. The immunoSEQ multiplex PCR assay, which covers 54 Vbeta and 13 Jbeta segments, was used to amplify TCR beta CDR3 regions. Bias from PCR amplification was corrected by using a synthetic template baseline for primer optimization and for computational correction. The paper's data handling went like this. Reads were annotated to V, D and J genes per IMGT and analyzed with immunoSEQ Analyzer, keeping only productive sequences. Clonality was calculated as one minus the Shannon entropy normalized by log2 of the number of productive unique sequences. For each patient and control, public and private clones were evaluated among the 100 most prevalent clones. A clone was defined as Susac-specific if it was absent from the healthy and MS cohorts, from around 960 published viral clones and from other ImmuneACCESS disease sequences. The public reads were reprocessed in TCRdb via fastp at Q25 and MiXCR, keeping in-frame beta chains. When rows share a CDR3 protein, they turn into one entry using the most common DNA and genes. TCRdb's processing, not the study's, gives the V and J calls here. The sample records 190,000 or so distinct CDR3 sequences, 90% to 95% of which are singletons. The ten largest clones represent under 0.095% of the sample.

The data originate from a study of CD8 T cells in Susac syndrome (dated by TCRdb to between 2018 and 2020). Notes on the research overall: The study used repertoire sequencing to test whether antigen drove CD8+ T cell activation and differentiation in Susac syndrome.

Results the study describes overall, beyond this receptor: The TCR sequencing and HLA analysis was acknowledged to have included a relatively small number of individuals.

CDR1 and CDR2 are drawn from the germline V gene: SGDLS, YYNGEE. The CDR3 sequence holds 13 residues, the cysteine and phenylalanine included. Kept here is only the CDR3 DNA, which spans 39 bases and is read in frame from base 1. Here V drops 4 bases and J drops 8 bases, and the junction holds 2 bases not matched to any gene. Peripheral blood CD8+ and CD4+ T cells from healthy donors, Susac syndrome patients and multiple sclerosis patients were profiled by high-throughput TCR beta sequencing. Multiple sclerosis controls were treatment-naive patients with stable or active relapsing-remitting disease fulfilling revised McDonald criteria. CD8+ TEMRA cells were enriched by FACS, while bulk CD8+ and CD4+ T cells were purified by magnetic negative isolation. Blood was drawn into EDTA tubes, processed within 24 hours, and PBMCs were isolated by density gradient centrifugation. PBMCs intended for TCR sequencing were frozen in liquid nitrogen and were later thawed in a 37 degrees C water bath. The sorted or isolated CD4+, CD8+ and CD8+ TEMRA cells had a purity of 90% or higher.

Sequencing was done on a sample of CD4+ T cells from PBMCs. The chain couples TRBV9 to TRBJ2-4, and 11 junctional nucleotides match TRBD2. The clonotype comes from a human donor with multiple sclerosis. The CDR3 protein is CASSFSGRDIQYF. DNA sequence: TGTGCCAGCAGCTTTAGCGGGAGGGACATTCAGTACTTC.